Listed here is a single TCR beta chain. In Seattle, patients joined the study during active infection and were tracked longitudinally. Germline V CDR1 and CDR2: MGHDK, SYGVNS. Trimming took off 5 bases at V and 2 bases at J, with 4 bases between the two ends. The CDR3 is made up of 12 amino acids. Libraries were prepared by immunoSEQ multiplex PCR; TCRdb keeps only in-frame clonotypes and omits some of them. The sample contains approximately 200,000 clones, 84% of which appear only once. The sample comes from a study of blood T cell repertoires in COVID-19. Study background: Acute-phase and convalescent COVID-19 samples originated in the United States, Italy and Spain.

Sequencing was carried out using peripheral blood. This chain uses TRBV25-1 with TRBJ2-1, with D uncertain. This TCR came from a woman of 80 years or more with COVID-19, enrolled during active disease. This CDR3 is CASSPTYNEQFF. CDR3 nucleotides: TGTGCCAGCAGTCCCACCTACAATGAGCAGTTCTTC.